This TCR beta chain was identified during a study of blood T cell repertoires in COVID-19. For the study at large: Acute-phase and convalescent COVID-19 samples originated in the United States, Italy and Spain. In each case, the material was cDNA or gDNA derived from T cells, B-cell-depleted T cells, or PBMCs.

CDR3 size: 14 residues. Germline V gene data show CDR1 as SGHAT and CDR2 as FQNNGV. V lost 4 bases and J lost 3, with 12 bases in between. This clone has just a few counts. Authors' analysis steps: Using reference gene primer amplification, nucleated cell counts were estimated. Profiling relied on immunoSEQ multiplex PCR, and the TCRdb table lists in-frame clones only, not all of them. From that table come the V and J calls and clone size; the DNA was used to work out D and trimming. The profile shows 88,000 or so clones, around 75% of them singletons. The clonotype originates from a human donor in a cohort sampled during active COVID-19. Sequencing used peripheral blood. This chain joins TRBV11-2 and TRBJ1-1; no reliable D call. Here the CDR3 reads CASSSGMQYTEAFF. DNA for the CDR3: TGTGCCAGCAGCTCGGGTATGCAGTACACTGAAGCTTTCTTT.